These 12 T cell receptor beta chains share one sample of origin, sequenced in a study of graft-versus-host responses after intestinal transplantation. For these receptors, no antigen is known. Assay used: immunoSEQ multiplex PCR; TCRdb lists only in-frame clones, some missing. Among some 84,000 clones listed, approximately 78% were seen once. The source material was unstimulated CD4+ T cells sorted from spleen or lymph node cells, sampled before intestinal transplant. Receptors originate from a human donor who received an intestinal transplant.

The chain couples TRBV27 to TRBJ2-5, with 7 positions matching TRBD1. With V trimmed by 6 bases and J by 5 bases, 6 bases remained unmatched. Germline V gives CDR1 MNHEY, CDR2 SMNVEV (reference sequence). There are 13 residues in the CDR3. The CDR3 loop is CASRRGPWETQYF. In DNA form, the CDR3 reads TGTGCCAGCAGGAGGGGGCCTTGGGAGACCCAGTACTTC.

V is TRBV2 and J is TRBJ2-7; tentative D call: TRBD2 (6 bases). The CDR3 extends over 13 amino acids. Germline V gene lookup returns CDR1 SNHLY and CDR2 FYNNEI. V was pared by 8 bases and J by 6 bases, with 17 bases between. The CDR3 is CASCFDQGGEQYF. The DNA for the CDR3 is TGTGCCAGCTGTTTTGATCAGGGAGGCGAGCAGTACTTC.

The chain recombines TRBV18 with TRBJ1-1; no clear D gene. The germline V gene has CDR1 KGHSH and CDR2 LQKENI. This CDR3 is built from 13 residues. The ends were cut back, 2 bases at V and 4 bases at J, with 8 bases in the middle. The CDR3 DNA follows: TGTGCCAGCTCACCATTGAGGAGCACTGAAGCTTTCTTT. Amino acids: CASSPLRSTEAFF.

The gene calls are TRBV7-9 and TRBJ1-4; 8 nucleotides match TRBD1. V gave up 5 bases and J gave up 7 bases; unmatched junction bases: 9. From germline, CDR1 is SEHNR and CDR2 FQNEAQ (reference sequence). CDR3 length equals 15 residues. CDR3 in amino acids: CASSLTGGFGEKLFF. The CDR3 DNA is TGTGCCAGCAGCCTCACAGGGGGGTTTGGTGAAAAACTGTTTTTT. Filled out from reference TRBV7-9 and TRBJ1-4, the complete variable domain reads DTGVSQNPRHKITKRGQNVTFRCDPISEHNRLYWYRQTLGQGPEFLTYFQNEAQLEKSRLLSDRFSAERPKGSFSTLEIQRTEQGDSAMYLCASSLTGGFGEKLFFGSGTQLSVL.

The chain recombines TRBV5-8 with TRBJ2-3; a possible D gene is TRBD2 (6 bases). The V and J ends lost 0 bases and 2 bases respectively, with 13 bases between them. The germline gives CDR1 SGHTS, CDR2 YDEGEE. The CDR3 runs 16 residues. The CDR3 loop is CASSLALAGPTDTQYF. CDR3 coding DNA: TGTGCCAGCAGCTTGGCCTTGGCGGGGCCCACAGATACGCAGTATTTT.

The chain couples TRBV5-4 to TRBJ2-3, with 14 bases aligning to TRBD2. CDR1 SGHNT and CDR2 YYREEE come from the germline V gene (reference sequence). The CDR3 totals 17 residues. Trimming cost V 3 bases and J 5 bases; bases outside gene matches: 8. DNA for the CDR3: TGTGCCAGCAGCTCGAGTCCGGGACTAGCGGGAGAAGATACGCAGTATTTT. Residues: CASSSSPGLAGEDTQYF.

The V and J genes are TRBV7-9 and TRBJ2-7; D is unclear. In germline, CDR1 is SEHNR, CDR2 FQNEAQ (reference sequence). V was trimmed by 2 bases and J by 3 bases, leaving 5 bases between them. This CDR3 has 12 residues. The CDR3 region is CASSLSGYEQYF. In nucleotides, the CDR3 is TGTGCCAGCAGCTTATCCGGCTACGAGCAGTACTTC.

This chain links TRBV9 with TRBJ2-2; 7 bases map to TRBD2. With V trimmed by 5 bases and J by 5 bases, 3 bases remained unmatched. The CDR3 is 13 residues long. Germline assignment: CDR1 SGDLS and CDR2 YYNGEE. The CDR3 loop reads CASSGLETGELFF. Here the CDR3 DNA reads TGTGCCAGCAGTGGACTAGAAACCGGGGAGCTGTTTTTT.

The chain joins TRBV7-6 to TRBJ2-7; a weak D match, TRBD2 (7 bases). CDR1 is SGHVS, CDR2 FNYEAQ, per germline. V dropped 8 bases and J dropped 7 bases, with 15 bases sitting between them. This CDR3 is built from 12 residues. CDR3 nucleotide sequence: TGTGCCAGCGGGGGAGGGGGAGGAGAGCAGTACTTC. Residues: CASGGGGGEQYF. Together with reference TRBV7-6 and TRBJ2-7, the CDR3 gives the full variable domain: GAGVSQSPRYKVTKRGQDVALRCDPISGHVSLYWYRQALGQGPEFLTYFNYEAQQDKSGLPNDRFSAERPEGSISTLTIQRTEQRDSAMYRCASGGGGGEQYFGPGTRLTVT.

Of note for this clone: A read error may produce the germline difference seen at one junction end. V and J are TRBV7-7 and TRBJ2-7; 9 nucleotides line up with TRBD1. The CDR3 extends over 15 amino acids. Germline V CDR1 and CDR2: SSHAT, FNYEAQ (reference sequence). DNA for the CDR3: TGTGCTAGCAGCTTGGGACAGGGTAATTACTACGAGCAGTACTTC. Translating gives CASSLGQGNYYEQYF. Based on the CDR3 plus reference TRBV7-7 and TRBJ2-7, the full variable domain is GAGVSQSPRYKVTKRGQDVTLRCDPISSHATLYWYQQALGQGPEFLTYFNYEAQPDKSGLPSDRFSAERPEGSISTLTIQRTEQRDSAMYRCASSLGQGNYYEQYFGPGTRLTVT.

This chain links TRBV5-1 with TRBJ1-2; 9 bases match TRBD1. Trimming cost V 2 bases and J 8 bases; bases outside gene matches: 4. The germline gives CDR1 SGHRS, CDR2 YFSETQ. The length of the CDR3 is 13 residues. Here the CDR3 reads CASSFTGGWGYTF. The CDR3, as DNA: TGCGCCAGCAGCTTTACAGGGGGCTGGGGCTACACCTTC.

The gene calls are TRBV5-4 and TRBJ2-1; TRBD1 might be the D (6 bases). Per the germline V gene, CDR1 is SGHNT and CDR2 is YYREEE (reference sequence). Between the trimmed V and J ends, which lost 0 bases and 5 bases, there was a span of 12 bases. This CDR3 comprises 15 residues. The CDR3, as DNA: TGTGCCAGCAGCTTGGACAGGGCCCCCCACAATGAGCAGTTCTTC. Residues: CASSLDRAPHNEQFF.